One and the same sample provided the 30 T cell receptor beta chains below, sequenced in a study of blood T cell repertoires in COVID-19. Generated by immunoSEQ multiplex PCR, the TCRdb table keeps only in-frame clones and is missing some. The profile shows over 200,000 clones, around 89% of them singletons. Sequencing used PBMCs or T cells enriched from blood (not recorded which). Source of these receptors: a man aged 30 to 45 who had been exposed to COVID-19.

The chain uses TRBV19 and TRBJ1-1; D is unresolved. Germline loops: CDR1 LNHDA, CDR2 SQIVND (reference sequence). This CDR3 has 11 amino acids. The germline V and J ends were trimmed by 7 bases and 4 bases, with 7 bases remaining between them. DNA for the CDR3: TGTGCCAGTACCCAGGCCACTGAAGCTTTCTTT. It encodes CASTQATEAFF.

There are a few counts of this clone. This chain connects TRBV6-4 to TRBJ1-2, with a possible D match to TRBD1 (6 bases). V lost 6 bases and J 0 bases, leaving 14 bases between the germline ends. CDR1 is MRHNA and CDR2 is SNTAGT in the germline V gene. This CDR3 region has 15 residues. The CDR3 is CASRHDEGANYGYTF. Here the CDR3 DNA reads TGTGCCAGCAGGCATGACGAGGGGGCTAACTATGGCTACACCTTC.

This chain uses TRBV5-4 with TRBJ2-1; a possible D gene is TRBD1 (5 bases). Looked up from germline, CDR1 is SGHNT and CDR2 is YYREEE (reference sequence). The CDR3 length is 13 residues. V was pared by 4 bases and J by 4 bases, with 9 bases between. CDR3 loop: CASSHDSYNEQFF. The CDR3 bases are TGTGCCAGCAGCCACGACAGTTACAATGAGCAGTTCTTC.

The genes are TRBV5-4 and TRBJ2-2; tentatively, D is TRBD2 (5 bases). Germline V CDR1 and CDR2: SGHNT, YYREEE (reference sequence). V was clipped by 4 bases and J by 4 bases, with 23 bases between them. The CDR3 consists of 18 residues. This CDR3 reads CASSPGGRVSASTGELFF. The CDR3 nucleotides read TGTGCCAGCAGCCCAGGAGGTAGGGTTAGCGCGAGCACCGGGGAGCTGTTTTTT.

Remarks on this clone: One end of the junction varies from germline; a read error may be responsible. V and J are TRBV5-1 and TRBJ2-3; 8 bases map to TRBD2. This CDR3 has 16 amino acids. Per the germline V gene, CDR1 is SGHRS and CDR2 is YFSETQ. CDR3 residues: CARSFEGRGGTDTQYF. The CDR3 DNA reads as TGCGCCCGCAGCTTTGAGGGGCGGGGGGGCACAGATACGCAGTATTTT.

This clone was seen just once. The V and J genes are TRBV24-1 and TRBJ2-3, with unresolved D. Per germline, CDR1 KGHDR and CDR2 SFDVKD. V shed 1 base and J shed 6 bases, with 16 bases lying between them. The CDR3 contains 16 residues. This CDR3 is CATSDLDSDSRDTQYF. The CDR3 DNA is TGTGCCACCAGTGATTTAGACTCTGACTCTAGGGATACGCAGTATTTT.

V is TRBV27 and J is TRBJ1-6, with 9 bases aligning to TRBD1. The CDR3 runs 15 residues. The J segment lost 9 bases and the V segment lost 0 bases, leaving 3 bases of the junction unmatched. Germline V gives CDR1 MNHEY, CDR2 SMNVEV (reference sequence). CDR3: CASSLSGTGSSPLHF. DNA for the CDR3: TGTGCCAGCAGTTTATCGGGGACAGGGAGTTCACCCCTCCACTTT.

The chain couples TRBV5-4 to TRBJ2-7; the D is unclear. Deletions cut 1 base from V and 7 bases from J, with 12 bases between. The germline V gene has CDR1 SGHNT and CDR2 YYREEE (reference sequence). This CDR3 is 13 amino acids long. This CDR3 reads CASSLISELEQYF. CDR3 DNA sequence: TGTGCCAGCAGCTTGATTTCTGAGCTGGAGCAGTACTTC.

The chain links TRBV3-1 (or the pseudogene TRBV3-2) to TRBJ1-2; 7 positions match TRBD1. CDR1 is LGHDT, CDR2 YNNKEL, per germline (reference sequence). The CDR3 is 14 amino acids. J lost 2 bases, V lost 4 bases, and 4 bases had no gene match. The CDR3 region has the DNA TGTGCCAGCAGCCGAGGGGACAGCAACTATGGCTACACCTTC. This encodes CASSRGDSNYGYTF.

The chain is built from TRBV7-6 and TRBJ1-3; D is ambiguous. The V end was cut by 5 bases, the J end by 0 bases, with 11 bases between. This CDR3 spans 15 amino acids. CDR1 and CDR2 (germline): SGHVS, FNYEAQ. In DNA form, the CDR3 reads TGTGCCAGCAGCCGGGGATTTTCCTCTGGAAACACCATATATTTT. Amino acids: CASSRGFSSGNTIYF. Variable domain in full (rest from reference TRBV7-6 and TRBJ1-3): GAGVSQSPRYKVTKRGQDVALRCDPISGHVSLYWYRQALGQGPEFLTYFNYEAQQDKSGLPNDRFSAERPEGSISTLTIQRTEQRDSAMYRCASSRGFSSGNTIYFGEGSWLTVV.

Only a few counts were recorded for this clone. The chain recombines TRBV10-3 with TRBJ1-4; TRBD1 matches 10 bases. Germline V gene lookup returns CDR1 ENHRY and CDR2 SYGVKD. The CDR3 sequence is 17 residues long. V shed 10 bases and J 2 bases; nucleotides not matched to a gene: 13. The CDR3 region has the DNA TGTGCCACCAGGGCGGGGACAGGGGCTAGCACTAATGAAAAACTGTTTTTT. Encoded protein: CATRAGTGASTNEKLFF.

The chain is built from TRBV5-6 and TRBJ1-6; 9 bases align to TRBD1. The CDR3 is made up of 15 amino acids. Germline CDR1 and CDR2: SGHDT and YYEEEE. V shed 4 bases and J 7 bases; nucleotides not matched to a gene: 6. The CDR3 coding sequence is TGTGCCAGCAGCAAGAAAGACAGGGGGAATTCACCCCTCCACTTT. Its protein product is CASSKKDRGNSPLHF. Together with reference TRBV5-6 and TRBJ1-6, the CDR3 gives the full variable domain: DAGVTQSPTHLIKTRGQQVTLRCSPKSGHDTVSWYQQALGQGPQFIFQYYEEEERQRGNFPDRFSGHQFPNYSSELNVNALLLGDSALYLCASSKKDRGNSPLHFGNGTRLTVT.

The V gene is TRBV11-2, the J gene TRBJ2-1, with 7 bases that match TRBD1. The germline CDR1 and CDR2 sequences are SGHAT and FQNNGV. The CDR3 runs 16 residues. After removal of 5 bases from V and 7 bases from J, the junction contained 14 bases not matched to a gene. The DNA of the CDR3 is TGTGCCAGCAGCATGGCCGGGACAGTGATGGTTAATGAGCAGTTCTTC. It yields the protein CASSMAGTVMVNEQFF.

The chain recombines TRBV6-1 with TRBJ2-7; 11 bases agree with TRBD2. This CDR3 has 15 amino acids. Germline lookup yields CDR1 MNHNS and CDR2 SASEGT. J gave up 4 bases and V 1 base, and 3 bases lay outside the gene matches. CDR3 DNA: TGTGCCAGCAGTGAAGATCTAGCGGGGGGTTACGAGCAGTACTTC. It encodes CASSEDLAGGYEQYF.

In this sample, this clone turned up a few times. The chain carries TRBV5-1 and TRBJ1-2; no clear D gene. The CDR3 is 15 residues long. Germline V gene lookup returns CDR1 SGHRS and CDR2 YFSETQ. The ends were cut back, 3 bases at V and 4 bases at J, with 16 bases in the middle. This CDR3 is CASSYRTGMGYGYTF. CDR3 DNA sequence: TGCGCCAGCAGCTACCGGACGGGGATGGGCTATGGCTACACCTTC.

The chain uses TRBV7-2 and TRBJ2-7; D unresolved. The V end lost 3 bases, the J end lost 5 bases, and 11 bases lay between the germline ends. CDR3 size: 13 residues. Germline CDR1 and CDR2: SGHTA and FQGNSA. CDR3 DNA sequence: TGTGCCAGCAGCTTGGCCATGGCGGACGAGCAGTACTTC. It is translated as CASSLAMADEQYF.

This rearrangement joins TRBV9 to TRBJ1-3; 8 bases agree with TRBD1. V lost 0 bases and J lost 3; bases outside the gene matches: 5. Germline values: CDR1 SGDLS, CDR2 YYNGEE. The CDR3 spans 16 residues. The CDR3 coding sequence is TGTGCCAGCAGCGTAGGGCAGGGGGCTATTGGAAACACCATATATTTT. Its translation: CASSVGQGAIGNTIYF.

This clone showed up just a few times. This chain uses TRBV5-4 with TRBJ2-7, with a weak D call TRBD1 (5 bases). The germline V and J ends were trimmed by 7 bases and 3 bases, with 8 bases remaining between them. Germline CDR1 and CDR2: SGHNT and YYREEE (reference sequence). The CDR3 length is 11 residues. As DNA, the CDR3 is TGTGCCAGCGCAGACAGCTACGAGCAGTACTTC. This codes for CASADSYEQYF.

The V call is TRBV5-4, the J call TRBJ2-7; tentative D call: TRBD2 (5 bases). The CDR3 covers 15 residues. The V and J ends lost 4 bases and 6 bases respectively, with 20 bases between them. Germline loops: CDR1 SGHNT, CDR2 YYREEE (reference sequence). The CDR3 coding sequence is TGTGCCAGCAGCCATTCCGGGGATCTCCTCACCGAGCAGTACTTC. It translates to CASSHSGDLLTEQYF.

The chain joins TRBV5-5 to TRBJ2-1; TRBD2 matches 9 bases. The CDR3 loop spans 15 amino acids. Trimming took 3 bases from V and 5 from J; bases not matched to a gene: 6. Germline-derived CDR1 and CDR2 are SGHKS and YYEKEE (reference sequence). CDR3 nucleotides: TGTGCCAGCAGCTCCCCGCTAGCGGGGAACAATGAGCAGTTCTTC. It encodes CASSSPLAGNNEQFF.

V and J are TRBV27 and TRBJ2-3, with TRBD2 as a possible D gene (5 bases). This CDR3 comprises 12 residues. Germline CDR1 and CDR2: MNHEY and SMNVEV (reference sequence). The ends were cut back, 5 bases at V and 8 bases at J, with 11 bases in the middle. Written as DNA, the CDR3 is TGTGCCAGCAGTCCCCGCGGAGGTACGCAGTATTTT. This sequence encodes CASSPRGGTQYF.

The chain joins TRBV7-9 to TRBJ1-6; 7 bases map to TRBD1. The germline V gene has CDR1 SEHNR and CDR2 FQNEAQ (reference sequence). The CDR3 extends over 17 amino acids. Losses at the gene ends were 5 bases for V and 4 bases for J; bases not matched to a gene: 11. CDR3 nucleotides: TGTGCCAGCAGCATCGTACAGGGGAGCACTTATAATTCACCCCTCCACTTT. It yields the protein CASSIVQGSTYNSPLHF. Using reference TRBV7-9 and TRBJ1-6 for the parts outside the CDR3, the full variable domain is DTGVSQNPRHKITKRGQNVTFRCDPISEHNRLYWYRQTLGQGPEFLTYFQNEAQLEKSRLLSDRFSAERPKGSFSTLEIQRTEQGDSAMYLCASSIVQGSTYNSPLHFGNGTRLTVT.

The chain carries TRBV18 and TRBJ2-3; 9 bases are a match to TRBD2. With 1 base clipped from V and 5 bases from J, the junction kept 7 bases outside the gene matches. Germline CDR1 is KGHSH and CDR2 is LQKENI. The CDR3 length is 16 residues. DNA for the CDR3: TGTGCCAGCTCACCACTACTAGCGGGCCGAGGAGATACGCAGTATTTT. Translating it yields CASSPLLAGRGDTQYF.

The gene calls are TRBV19 and TRBJ1-5; the D is unclear. The germline gives CDR1 LNHDA, CDR2 SQIVND (reference sequence). V lost 1 base and J lost 5, with 6 bases in between. The CDR3 contains 13 residues. The DNA for the CDR3 is TGTGCCAGTAGTATAGGAAACTATCAGCCCCAGCATTTT. Its translation is CASSIGNYQPQHF.

This rearrangement joins TRBV5-1 to TRBJ1-1, with 7 nucleotides matching TRBD1. This CDR3 spans 15 amino acids. J lost 1 base, V lost 3 bases, and 6 bases had no gene match. CDR1 SGHRS and CDR2 YFSETQ come from the germline V gene. The CDR3 nucleotides read TGCGCCAGCAGCTCACAGGGGTCAAAGAACACTGAAGCTTTCTTT. Translating gives CASSSQGSKNTEAFF.

J is TRBJ1-3 and V is TRBV18; tentatively, D is TRBD1 (5 bases). The V gene's germline CDR1 is KGHSH and CDR2 LQKENI. The CDR3 totals 13 residues. V gave up 3 bases and J gave up 5 bases, with 8 bases separating them. DNA of the CDR3: TGTGCCAGCTCACCGGACACCCGAAACACCATATATTTT. Its translation is CASSPDTRNTIYF.

J is TRBJ2-7 and V is TRBV7-6; 14 bases are shared with TRBD2. The J segment lost 3 bases and the V segment lost 1 base, leaving 2 bases of the junction unmatched. The CDR3 sequence is 16 residues long. The germline gives CDR1 SGHVS, CDR2 FNYEAQ. The CDR3 DNA follows: TGTGCCAGCAGCTTAGAAGGACTAGCGGGGGGCTACGAGCAGTACTTC. Translated, it gives CASSLEGLAGGYEQYF.

The rearrangement links TRBV7-2 to TRBJ2-7; 7 bases are shared with TRBD1. There are 19 residues in the CDR3. Germline values: CDR1 SGHTA, CDR2 FQGNSA. Unmatched junction bases numbered 18, after V lost 4 bases and J lost 0 bases. Here the CDR3 DNA reads TGTGCCAGCAGCTCCCAGGTTGTGGGTAGGGACAGACCCTCCTACGAGCAGTACTTC. Translating it yields CASSSQVVGRDRPSYEQYF.

The chain employs TRBV7-2 and TRBJ1-1; 8 bases fit TRBD1. The CDR3 loop spans 14 amino acids. Unmatched junction bases numbered 7, after V lost 5 bases and J lost 5 bases. Germline-derived CDR1 and CDR2 are SGHTA and FQGNSA. CDR3 bases: TGTGCCAGCAGCCCCGGGACAGGCGGAACTGAAGCTTTCTTT. Protein product: CASSPGTGGTEAFF.

The chain uses TRBV5-6 and TRBJ2-7; 8 bases align to TRBD1. The germline gives CDR1 SGHDT, CDR2 YYEEEE. The CDR3 contains 15 residues. V was clipped by 2 bases and J by 2 bases; unmatched bases: 6. DNA of the CDR3: TGTGCCAGCAGCTTAGGACAGGGCCTAACCTACGAGCAGTACTTC. As protein: CASSLGQGLTYEQYF.